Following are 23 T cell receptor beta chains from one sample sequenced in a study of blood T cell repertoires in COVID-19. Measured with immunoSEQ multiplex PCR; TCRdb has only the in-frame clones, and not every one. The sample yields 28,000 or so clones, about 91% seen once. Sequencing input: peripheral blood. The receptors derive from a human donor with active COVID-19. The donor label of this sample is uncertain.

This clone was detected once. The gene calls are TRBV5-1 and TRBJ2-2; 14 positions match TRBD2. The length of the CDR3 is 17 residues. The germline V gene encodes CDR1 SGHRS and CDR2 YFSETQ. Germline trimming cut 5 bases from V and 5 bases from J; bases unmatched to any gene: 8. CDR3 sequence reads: CASRGAGLAGGTGELFF. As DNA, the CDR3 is TGCGCCAGCAGGGGGGCCGGACTAGCGGGAGGAACCGGGGAGCTGTTTTTT. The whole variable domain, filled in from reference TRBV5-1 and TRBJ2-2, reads KAGVTQTPRYLIKTRGQQVTLSCSPISGHRSVSWYQQTPGQGLQFLFEYFSETQRNKGNFPGRFSGRQFSNSRSEMNVSTLELGDSALYLCASRGAGLAGGTGELFFGEGSRLTVL.

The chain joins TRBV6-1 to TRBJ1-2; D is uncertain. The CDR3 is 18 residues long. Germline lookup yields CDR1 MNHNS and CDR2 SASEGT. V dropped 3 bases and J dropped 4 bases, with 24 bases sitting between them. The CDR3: CASSDSRFPRVHSYGYTF. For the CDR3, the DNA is TGTGCCAGCAGTGATTCTCGATTTCCCCGAGTACACAGCTATGGCTACACCTTC.

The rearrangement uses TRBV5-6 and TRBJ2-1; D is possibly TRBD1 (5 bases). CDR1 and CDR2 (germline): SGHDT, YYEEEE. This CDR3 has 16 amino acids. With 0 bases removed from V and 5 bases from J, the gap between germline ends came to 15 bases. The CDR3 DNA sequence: TGTGCCAGCAGCTTGGGCTCCAGTACAGGTAACAATGAGCAGTTCTTC. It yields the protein CASSLGSSTGNNEQFF. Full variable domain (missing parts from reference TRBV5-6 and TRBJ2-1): DAGVTQSPTHLIKTRGQQVTLRCSPKSGHDTVSWYQQALGQGPQFIFQYYEEEERQRGNFPDRFSGHQFPNYSSELNVNALLLGDSALYLCASSLGSSTGNNEQFFGPGTRLTVL.

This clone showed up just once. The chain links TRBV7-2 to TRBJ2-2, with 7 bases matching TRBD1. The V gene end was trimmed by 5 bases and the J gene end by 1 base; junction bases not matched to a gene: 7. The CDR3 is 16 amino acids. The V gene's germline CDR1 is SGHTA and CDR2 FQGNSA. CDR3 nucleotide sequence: TGTGCCAGCAGCGTTACCGGACAGGTGAACACCGGGGAGCTGTTTTTT. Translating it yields CASSVTGQVNTGELFF.

The CDR3: CASSTSHLGPYNSPLHF. The CDR3 coding sequence is TGTGCCAGCAGTACGTCTCACCTAGGCCCATATAATTCACCCCTCCACTTT. This chain uses TRBV6-2 or TRBV6-3 with TRBJ1-6; D is unresolved. CDR1 is MNHEY and CDR2 is SVGEGT in the germline V gene. The CDR3 contains 17 residues. V was cut by 5 bases and J by 4 bases, with 18 bases left in between.

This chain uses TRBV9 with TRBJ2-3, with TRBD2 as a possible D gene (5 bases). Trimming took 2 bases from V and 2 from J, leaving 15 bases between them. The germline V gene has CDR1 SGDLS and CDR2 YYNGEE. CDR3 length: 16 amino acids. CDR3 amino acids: CASSVPPSGDTDTQYF. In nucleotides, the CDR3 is TGTGCCAGCAGCGTCCCTCCGAGCGGAGACACAGATACGCAGTATTTT.

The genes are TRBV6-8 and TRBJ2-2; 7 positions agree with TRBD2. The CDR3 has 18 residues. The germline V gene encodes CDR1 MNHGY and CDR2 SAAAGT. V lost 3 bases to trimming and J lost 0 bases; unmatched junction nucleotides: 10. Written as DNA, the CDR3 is TGTGCCAGCAGTTATAAGGACCGGGGGGTGGCGAACACCGGGGAGCTGTTTTTT. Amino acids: CASSYKDRGVANTGELFF.

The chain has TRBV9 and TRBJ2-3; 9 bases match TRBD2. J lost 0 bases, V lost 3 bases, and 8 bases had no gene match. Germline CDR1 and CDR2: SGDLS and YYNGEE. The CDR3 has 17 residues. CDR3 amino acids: CASSDTSSGVSTDTQYF. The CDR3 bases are TGTGCCAGCAGCGACACCTCTAGCGGGGTAAGCACAGATACGCAGTATTTT.

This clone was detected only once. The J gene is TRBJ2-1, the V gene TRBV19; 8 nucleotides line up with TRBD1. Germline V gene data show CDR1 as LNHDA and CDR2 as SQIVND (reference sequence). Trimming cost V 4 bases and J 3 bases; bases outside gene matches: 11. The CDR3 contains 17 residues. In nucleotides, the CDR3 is TGTGCCAGTAGTACTCACTTGGACAGGGCCGGCTACAATGAGCAGTTCTTC. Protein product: CASSTHLDRAGYNEQFF.

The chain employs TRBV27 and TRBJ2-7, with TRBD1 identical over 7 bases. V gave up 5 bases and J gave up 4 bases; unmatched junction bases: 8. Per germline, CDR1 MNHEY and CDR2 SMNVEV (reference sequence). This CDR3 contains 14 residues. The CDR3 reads CASSPRQGRYEQYF. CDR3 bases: TGTGCCAGCAGTCCGAGACAGGGAAGGTACGAGCAGTACTTC.

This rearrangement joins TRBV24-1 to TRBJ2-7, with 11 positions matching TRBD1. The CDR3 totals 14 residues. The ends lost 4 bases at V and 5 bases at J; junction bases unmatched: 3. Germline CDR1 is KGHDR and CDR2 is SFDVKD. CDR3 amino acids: CATSDPGQGDEQYF. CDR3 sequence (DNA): TGTGCCACCAGTGACCCGGGACAGGGGGACGAGCAGTACTTC.

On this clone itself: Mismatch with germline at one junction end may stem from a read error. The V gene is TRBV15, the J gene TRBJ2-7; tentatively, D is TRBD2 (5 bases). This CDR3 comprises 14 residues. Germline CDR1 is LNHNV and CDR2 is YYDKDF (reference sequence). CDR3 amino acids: CAASRVGDSYEQYF. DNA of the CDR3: TGTGCCGCCAGCAGAGTCGGGGACTCCTACGAGCAGTACTTC.

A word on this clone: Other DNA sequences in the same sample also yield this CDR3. CDR3 sequence: CASSLASTGTEAFF. CDR3 bases: TGTGCCAGCAGCTTAGCTTCGACGGGCACTGAAGCTTTCTTT. V gene TRBV7-9 combines with J gene TRBJ1-1; no clear D gene. The CDR3 contains 14 residues. Germline lookup yields CDR1 SEHNR and CDR2 FQNEAQ (reference sequence). Deletions cut 0 bases from V and 4 bases from J, with 9 bases between. The full variable domain, in which reference TRBV7-9 and TRBJ1-1 provide the parts outside the CDR3, is DTGVSQNPRHKITKRGQNVTFRCDPISEHNRLYWYRQTLGQGPEFLTYFQNEAQLEKSRLLSDRFSAERPKGSFSTLEIQRTEQGDSAMYLCASSLASTGTEAFFGQGTRLTVV.

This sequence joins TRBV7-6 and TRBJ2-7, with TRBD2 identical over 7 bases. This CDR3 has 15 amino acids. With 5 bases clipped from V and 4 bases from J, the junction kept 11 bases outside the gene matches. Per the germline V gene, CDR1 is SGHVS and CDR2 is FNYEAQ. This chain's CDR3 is CASSDGGGSLYEQYF. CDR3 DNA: TGTGCCAGCAGCGACGGTGGCGGGAGCTTATACGAGCAGTACTTC.

CDR3 region: CASGRFPSGATYNEQFF. In nucleotides, the CDR3 is TGTGCCAGCGGACGATTTCCGAGTGGGGCAACCTACAATGAGCAGTTCTTC. The chain combines TRBV6-6 with TRBJ2-1; tentative D call: TRBD1 (5 bases). There are 17 residues in the CDR3. Deletions cut 8 bases from V and 2 bases from J, with 22 bases between. Per germline, CDR1 MNHNY and CDR2 SVGAGI (reference sequence).

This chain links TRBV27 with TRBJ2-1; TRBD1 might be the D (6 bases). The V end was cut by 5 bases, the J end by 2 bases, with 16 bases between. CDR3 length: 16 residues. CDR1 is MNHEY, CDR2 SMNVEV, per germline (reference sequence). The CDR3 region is CASSPVGTLTYNEQFF. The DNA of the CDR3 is TGTGCCAGCAGTCCTGTCGGGACACTTACCTACAATGAGCAGTTCTTC.

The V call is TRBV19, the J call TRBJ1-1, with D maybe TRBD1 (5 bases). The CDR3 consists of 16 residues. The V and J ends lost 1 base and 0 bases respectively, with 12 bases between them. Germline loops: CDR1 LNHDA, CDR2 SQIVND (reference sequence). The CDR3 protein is CASSIVRGGMNTEAFF. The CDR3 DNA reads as TGTGCCAGTAGTATAGTTCGCGGGGGGATGAACACTGAAGCTTTCTTT.

This CDR3 is CAIRQGAGTEAFF. CDR3 coding DNA: TGTGCCATCAGGCAGGGGGCTGGGACTGAAGCTTTCTTT. V usage is TRBV10-3 and J usage is TRBJ1-1, with 8 bases lining up with TRBD1. This CDR3 is built from 13 residues. The V gene's germline CDR1 is ENHRY and CDR2 SYGVKD. The junction had 5 bases not matched to a gene; V was cut back by 6 bases and J by 5 bases.

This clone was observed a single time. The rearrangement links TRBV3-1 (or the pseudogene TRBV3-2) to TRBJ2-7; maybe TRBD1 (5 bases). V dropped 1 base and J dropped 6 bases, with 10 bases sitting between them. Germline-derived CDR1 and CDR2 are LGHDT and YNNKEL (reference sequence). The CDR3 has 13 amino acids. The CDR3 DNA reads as TGTGCCAGCAGCCAAGGCAGGGTTGCCGAGCAGTACTTC. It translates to CASSQGRVAEQYF.

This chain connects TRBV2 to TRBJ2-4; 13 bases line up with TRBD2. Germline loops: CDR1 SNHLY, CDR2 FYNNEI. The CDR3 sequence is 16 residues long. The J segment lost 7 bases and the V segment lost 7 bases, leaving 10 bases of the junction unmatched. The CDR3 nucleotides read TGTGCCAGCACCCCACTAGCGGGAGGGCCTAAGAACATTCAGTACTTC. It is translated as CASTPLAGGPKNIQYF. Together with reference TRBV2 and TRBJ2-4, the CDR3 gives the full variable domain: EPEVTQTPSHQVTQMGQEVILRCVPISNHLYFYWYRQILGQKVEFLVSFYNNEISEKSEIFDDQFSVERPDGSNFTLKIRSTKLEDSAMYFCASTPLAGGPKNIQYFGAGTRLSVL.

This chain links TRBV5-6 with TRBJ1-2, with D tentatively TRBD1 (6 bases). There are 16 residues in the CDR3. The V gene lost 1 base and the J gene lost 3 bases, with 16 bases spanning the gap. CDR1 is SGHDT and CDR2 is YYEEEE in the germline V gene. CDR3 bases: TGTGCCAGCAGCTTGCCAACACGGACAGAATACTATGGCTACACCTTC. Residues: CASSLPTRTEYYGYTF. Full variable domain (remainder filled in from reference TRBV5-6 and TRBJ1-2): DAGVTQSPTHLIKTRGQQVTLRCSPKSGHDTVSWYQQALGQGPQFIFQYYEEEERQRGNFPDRFSGHQFPNYSSELNVNALLLGDSALYLCASSLPTRTEYYGYTFGSGTRLTVV.

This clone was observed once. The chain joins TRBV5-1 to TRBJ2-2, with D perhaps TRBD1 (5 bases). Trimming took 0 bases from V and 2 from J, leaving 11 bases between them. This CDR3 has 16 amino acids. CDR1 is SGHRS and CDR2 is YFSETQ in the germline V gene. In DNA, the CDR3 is TGCGCCAGCAGCTTGGGGGGCAGCGTAAACACCGGGGAGCTGTTTTTT. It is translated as CASSLGGSVNTGELFF.

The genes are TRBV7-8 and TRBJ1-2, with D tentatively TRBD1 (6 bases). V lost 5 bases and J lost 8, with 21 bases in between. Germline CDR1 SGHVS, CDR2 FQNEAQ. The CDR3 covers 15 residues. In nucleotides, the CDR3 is TGTGCCAGCAGCCCTAGGGGGGGCTTATTTGGAGGCTACACCTTC. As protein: CASSPRGGLFGGYTF.